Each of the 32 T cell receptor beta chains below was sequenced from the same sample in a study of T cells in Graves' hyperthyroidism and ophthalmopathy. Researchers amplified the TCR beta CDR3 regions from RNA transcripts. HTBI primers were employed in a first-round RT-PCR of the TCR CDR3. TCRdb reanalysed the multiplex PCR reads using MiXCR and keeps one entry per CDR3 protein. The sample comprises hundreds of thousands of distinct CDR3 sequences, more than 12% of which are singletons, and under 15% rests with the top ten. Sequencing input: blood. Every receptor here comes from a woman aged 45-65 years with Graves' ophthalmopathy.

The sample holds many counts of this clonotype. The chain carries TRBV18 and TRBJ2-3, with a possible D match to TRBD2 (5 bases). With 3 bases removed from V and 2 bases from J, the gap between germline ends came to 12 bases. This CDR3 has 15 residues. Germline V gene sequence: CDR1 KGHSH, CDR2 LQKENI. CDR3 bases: TGTGCCAGCTCACCGTCTCCCGGGAACACAGATACGCAGTATTTT. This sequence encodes CASSPSPGNTDTQYF. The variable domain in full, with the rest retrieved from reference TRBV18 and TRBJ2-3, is NAGVMQNPRHLVRRRGQEARLRCSPMKGHSHVYWYRQLPEEGLKFMVYLQKENIIDESGMPKERFSAEFPKEGPSILRIQQVVRGDSAAYFCASSPSPGNTDTQYFGPGTRLTVL.

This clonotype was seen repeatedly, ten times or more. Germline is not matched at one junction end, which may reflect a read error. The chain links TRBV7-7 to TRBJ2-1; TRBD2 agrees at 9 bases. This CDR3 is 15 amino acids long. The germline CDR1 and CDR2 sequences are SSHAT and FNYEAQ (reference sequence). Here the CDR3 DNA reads TGTGCTAGCAGCCTGAGACTAGCGGAACCCAATGAGCAGTTCTTC. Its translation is CASSLRLAEPNEQFF.

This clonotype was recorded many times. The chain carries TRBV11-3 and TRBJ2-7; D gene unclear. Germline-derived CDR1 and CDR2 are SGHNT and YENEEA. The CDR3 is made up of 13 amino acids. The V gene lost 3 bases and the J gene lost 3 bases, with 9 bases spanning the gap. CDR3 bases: TGTGCCAGCAGCTTTTCAGACCTCTACGAGCAGTACTTC. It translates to CASSFSDLYEQYF.

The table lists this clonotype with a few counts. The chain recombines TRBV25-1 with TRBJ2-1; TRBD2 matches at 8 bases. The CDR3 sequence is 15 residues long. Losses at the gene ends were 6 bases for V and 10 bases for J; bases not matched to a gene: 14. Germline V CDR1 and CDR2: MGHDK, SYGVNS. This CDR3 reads CASSGWDGAGVEQFF. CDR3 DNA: TGTGCCAGCAGCGGATGGGACGGAGCGGGAGTAGAGCAGTTCTTC.

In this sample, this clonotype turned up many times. The CDR3 bases are TGTGCCTGGACCCATGGGACAGATCATGGCTACACCTTC. Its translation is CAWTHGTDHGYTF. The gene calls are TRBV30 and TRBJ1-2; TRBD1 matches at 7 bases. The CDR3 sequence is 13 residues long. Germline values: CDR1 GTSNPN, CDR2 SVGIG (reference sequence). The trim removed 4 bases at V and 6 bases at J, leaving 8 bases unmatched.

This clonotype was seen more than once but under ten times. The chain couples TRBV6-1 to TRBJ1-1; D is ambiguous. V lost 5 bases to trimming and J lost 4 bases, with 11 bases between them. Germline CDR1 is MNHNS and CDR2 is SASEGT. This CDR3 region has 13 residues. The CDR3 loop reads CASSLSRVTEAFF. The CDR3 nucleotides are TGTGCCAGCAGTCTCTCCCGGGTCACTGAAGCTTTCTTT.

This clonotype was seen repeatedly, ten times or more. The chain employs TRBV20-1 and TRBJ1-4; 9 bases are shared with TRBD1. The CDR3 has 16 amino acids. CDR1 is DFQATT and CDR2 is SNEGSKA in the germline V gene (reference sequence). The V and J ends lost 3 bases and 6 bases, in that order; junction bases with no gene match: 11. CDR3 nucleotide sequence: TGCAGTGCTAGGGGGGGACAGGGTTCCAGTTATGAAAAACTGTTTTTT. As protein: CSARGGQGSSYEKLFF.

CDR3 in DNA: TGTGCCAGCAGCACCCAGCGGGGCCACGAGCAGTACTTC. It specifies CASSTQRGHEQYF. This rearrangement joins TRBV7-2 to TRBJ2-7; 7 nucleotides line up with TRBD2. V shed 5 bases, J shed 5 bases, and the junction held 6 bases outside the gene matches. Per germline, CDR1 SGHTA and CDR2 FQGNSA. This CDR3 spans 13 amino acids. Filled out from reference TRBV7-2 and TRBJ2-7, the complete variable domain reads GAGVSQSPSNKVTEKGKDVELRCDPISGHTALYWYRQSLGQGLEFLIYFQGNSAPDKSGLPSDRFSAERTGGSVSTLTIQRTQQEDSAVYLCASSTQRGHEQYFGPGTRLTVT.

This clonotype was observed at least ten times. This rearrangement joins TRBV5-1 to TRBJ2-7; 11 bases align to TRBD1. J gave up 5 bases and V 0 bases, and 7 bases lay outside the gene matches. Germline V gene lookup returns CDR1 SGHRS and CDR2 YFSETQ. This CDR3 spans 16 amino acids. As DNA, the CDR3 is TGCGCCAGCAGCTTGGACCGGGACAGGGGGGTCCACGAGCAGTACTTC. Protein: CASSLDRDRGVHEQYF.

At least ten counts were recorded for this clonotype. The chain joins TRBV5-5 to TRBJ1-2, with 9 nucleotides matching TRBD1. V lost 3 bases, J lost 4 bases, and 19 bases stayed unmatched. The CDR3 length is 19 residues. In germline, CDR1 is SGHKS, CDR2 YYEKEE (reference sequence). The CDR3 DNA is TGTGCCAGCAGCTCCAGCTTAGGAATGAAGGGGACAGGGATCTATGGCTACACCTTC. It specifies CASSSSLGMKGTGIYGYTF.

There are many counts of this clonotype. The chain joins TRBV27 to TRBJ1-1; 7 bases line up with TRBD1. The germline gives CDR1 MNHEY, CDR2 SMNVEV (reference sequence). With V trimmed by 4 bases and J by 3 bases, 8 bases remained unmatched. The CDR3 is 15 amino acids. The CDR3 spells CASSSGGSWDTEAFF. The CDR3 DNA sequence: TGTGCCAGCAGTTCAGGGGGGAGTTGGGACACTGAAGCTTTCTTT.

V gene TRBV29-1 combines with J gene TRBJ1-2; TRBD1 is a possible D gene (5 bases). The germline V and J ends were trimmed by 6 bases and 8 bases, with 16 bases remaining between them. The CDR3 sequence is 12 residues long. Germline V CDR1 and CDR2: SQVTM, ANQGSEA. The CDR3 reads CSVGTVVRGYTF. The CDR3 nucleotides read TGCAGCGTGGGGACCGTCGTTCGGGGCTACACCTTC.

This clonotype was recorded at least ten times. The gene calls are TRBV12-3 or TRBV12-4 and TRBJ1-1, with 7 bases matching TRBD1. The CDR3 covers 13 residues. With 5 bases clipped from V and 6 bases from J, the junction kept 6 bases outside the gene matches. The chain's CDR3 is CASSRDRTPEAFF. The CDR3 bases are TGTGCCAGCAGTCGGGACAGAACCCCTGAAGCTTTCTTT.

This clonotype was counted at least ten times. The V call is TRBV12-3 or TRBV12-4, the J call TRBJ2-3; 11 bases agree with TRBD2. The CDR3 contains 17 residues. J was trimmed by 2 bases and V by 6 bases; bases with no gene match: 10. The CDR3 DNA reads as TGTGCCAGCAGCTCCTCGACTAGCGGGACCTCCACAGATACGCAGTATTTT. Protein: CASSSSTSGTSTDTQYF.

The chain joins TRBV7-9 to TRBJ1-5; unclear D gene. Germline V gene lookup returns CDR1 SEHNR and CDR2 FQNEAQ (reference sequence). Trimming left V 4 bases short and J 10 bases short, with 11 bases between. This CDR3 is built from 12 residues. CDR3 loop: CASSSLISPQHF. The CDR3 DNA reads TGTGCCAGCAGCTCCCTTATCAGCCCCCAGCATTTT.

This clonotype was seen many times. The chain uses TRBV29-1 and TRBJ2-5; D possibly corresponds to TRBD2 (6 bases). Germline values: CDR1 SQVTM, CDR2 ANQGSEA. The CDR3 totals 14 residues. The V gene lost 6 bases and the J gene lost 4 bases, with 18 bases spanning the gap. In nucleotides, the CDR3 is TGCAGCGTGGTCGGGACTGCAACTGCAGAGACCCAGTACTTC. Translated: CSVVGTATAETQYF.

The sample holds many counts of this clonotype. CDR3 region: CASSPQGAGTGGEKLFF. The CDR3 nucleotides are TGTGCCAGCTCACCACAAGGGGCCGGGACAGGCGGCGAAAAACTGTTTTTT. The chain links TRBV18 to TRBJ1-4, with 8 bases matching TRBD1. Per germline, CDR1 KGHSH and CDR2 LQKENI. Trimming removed 1 base from V and 8 bases from J; junction bases left unmatched: 12. CDR3 length: 17 amino acids.

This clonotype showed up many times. In DNA, the CDR3 is TGTGCCAGCAGTTTCCCATTGACAGTCGCTAACTATGGCTACACCTTC. Amino acids: CASSFPLTVANYGYTF. The chain links TRBV28 to TRBJ1-2, with D possibly being TRBD1 (5 bases). V lost 3 bases and J lost 0, with 14 bases in between. There are 16 residues in the CDR3. From germline, CDR1 is MDHEN and CDR2 SYDVKM.

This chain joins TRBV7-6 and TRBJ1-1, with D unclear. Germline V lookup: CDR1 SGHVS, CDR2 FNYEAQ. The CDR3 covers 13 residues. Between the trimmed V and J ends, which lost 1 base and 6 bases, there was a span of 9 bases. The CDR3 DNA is TGTGCCAGCAGCTTAGACAGTACTGCTGAAGCTTTCTTT. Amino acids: CASSLDSTAEAFF.

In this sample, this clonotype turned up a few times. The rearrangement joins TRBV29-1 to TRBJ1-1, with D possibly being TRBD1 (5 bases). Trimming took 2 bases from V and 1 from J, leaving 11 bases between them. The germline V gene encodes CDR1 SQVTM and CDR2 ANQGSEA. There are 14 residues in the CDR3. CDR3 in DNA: TGCAGCGTTGAATTCTGGCAGGGGAACACTGAAGCTTTCTTT. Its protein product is CSVEFWQGNTEAFF.

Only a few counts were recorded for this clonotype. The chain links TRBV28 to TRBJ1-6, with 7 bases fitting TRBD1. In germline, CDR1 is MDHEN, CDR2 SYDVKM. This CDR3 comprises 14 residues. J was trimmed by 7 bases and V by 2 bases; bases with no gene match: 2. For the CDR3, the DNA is TGTGCCAGCAGTTTAAACAGGGGAAATTCACCCCTCCACTTT. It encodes CASSLNRGNSPLHF. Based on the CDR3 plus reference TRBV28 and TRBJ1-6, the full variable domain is DVKVTQSSRYLVKRTGEKVFLECVQDMDHENMFWYRQDPGLGLRLIYFSYDVKMKEKGDIPEGYSVSREKKERFSLILESASTNQTSMYLCASSLNRGNSPLHFGNGTRLTVT.

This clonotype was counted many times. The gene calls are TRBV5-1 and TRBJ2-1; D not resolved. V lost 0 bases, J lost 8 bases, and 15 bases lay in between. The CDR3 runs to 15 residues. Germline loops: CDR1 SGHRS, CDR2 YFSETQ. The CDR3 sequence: CASSLGRRATHEQFF. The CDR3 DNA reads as TGCGCCAGCAGCTTGGGTCGAAGAGCGACGCATGAGCAGTTCTTC. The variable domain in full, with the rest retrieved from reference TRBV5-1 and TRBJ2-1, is KAGVTQTPRYLIKTRGQQVTLSCSPISGHRSVSWYQQTPGQGLQFLFEYFSETQRNKGNFPGRFSGRQFSNSRSEMNVSTLELGDSALYLCASSLGRRATHEQFFGPGTRLTVL.

The CDR3 is CASSPGLAGVGSGANVLTF. CDR3 coding DNA: TGTGCCAGCAGCCCCGGACTAGCGGGAGTAGGCTCTGGGGCCAACGTCCTGACTTTC. V is TRBV7-3 and J is TRBJ2-6, with 13 bases lining up with TRBD2. Germline V gene sequence: CDR1 SGHTA, CDR2 FQGTGA. The CDR3 length is 19 residues. The junction had 7 bases not matched to a gene; V was cut back by 5 bases and J by 0 bases.

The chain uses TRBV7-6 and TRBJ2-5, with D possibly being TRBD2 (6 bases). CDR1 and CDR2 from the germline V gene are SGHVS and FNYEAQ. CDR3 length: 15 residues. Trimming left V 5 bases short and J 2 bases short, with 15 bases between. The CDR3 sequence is CASSPLIGTQETQYF. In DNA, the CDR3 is TGTGCCAGCAGCCCCCTTATCGGGACTCAAGAGACCCAGTACTTC.

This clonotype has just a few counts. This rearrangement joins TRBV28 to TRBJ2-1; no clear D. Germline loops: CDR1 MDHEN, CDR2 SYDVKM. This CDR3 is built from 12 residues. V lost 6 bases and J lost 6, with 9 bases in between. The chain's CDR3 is CASRPGGNEQFF. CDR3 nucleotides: TGTGCCAGCAGACCTGGTGGCAATGAGCAGTTCTTC. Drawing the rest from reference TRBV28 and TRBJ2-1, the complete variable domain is DVKVTQSSRYLVKRTGEKVFLECVQDMDHENMFWYRQDPGLGLRLIYFSYDVKMKEKGDIPEGYSVSREKKERFSLILESASTNQTSMYLCASRPGGNEQFFGPGTRLTVL.

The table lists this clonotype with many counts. CDR3 coding DNA: TGTGCCACCAGCAGAGACGATAGCGGGAGGTCAGATACGCAGTATTTT. This gives the protein CATSRDDSGRSDTQYF. This chain joins TRBV15 and TRBJ2-3, with 10 bases fitting TRBD2. This CDR3 is built from 16 residues. Germline V gene data show CDR1 as LNHNV and CDR2 as YYDKDF (reference sequence). V was pared by 0 bases and J by 4 bases, with 4 bases of the junction left unmatched.

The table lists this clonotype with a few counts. Here the CDR3 DNA reads TGTGCCAGCAGCCAAGATCCGGACAGGGGGCAGGGTGAGCAGTTCTTC. This gives the protein CASSQDPDRGQGEQFF. The rearrangement joins TRBV7-9 to TRBJ2-1; 11 bases are shared with TRBD1. The germline gives CDR1 SEHNR, CDR2 FQNEAQ (reference sequence). The trim removed 5 bases at V and 9 bases at J, leaving 12 bases unmatched. The CDR3 contains 16 residues. Drawing the rest from reference TRBV7-9 and TRBJ2-1, the complete variable domain is DTGVSQNPRHKITKRGQNVTFRCDPISEHNRLYWYRQTLGQGPEFLTYFQNEAQLEKSRLLSDRFSAERPKGSFSTLEIQRTEQGDSAMYLCASSQDPDRGQGEQFFGPGTRLTVL.

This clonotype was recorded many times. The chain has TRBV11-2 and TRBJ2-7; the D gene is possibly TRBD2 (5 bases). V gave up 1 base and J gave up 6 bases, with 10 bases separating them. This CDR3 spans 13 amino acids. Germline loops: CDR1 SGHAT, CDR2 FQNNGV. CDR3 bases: TGTGCCAGCAGCTTAGGTGCCCGGGGCGAGCAGTACTTC. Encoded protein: CASSLGARGEQYF.

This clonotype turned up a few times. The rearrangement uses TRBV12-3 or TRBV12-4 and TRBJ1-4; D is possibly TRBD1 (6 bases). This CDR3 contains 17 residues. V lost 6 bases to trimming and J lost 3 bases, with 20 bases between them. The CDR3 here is CASSPLTGPRSNEKLFF. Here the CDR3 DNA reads TGTGCCAGCAGCCCACTCACAGGGCCGAGGTCTAATGAAAAACTGTTTTTT.

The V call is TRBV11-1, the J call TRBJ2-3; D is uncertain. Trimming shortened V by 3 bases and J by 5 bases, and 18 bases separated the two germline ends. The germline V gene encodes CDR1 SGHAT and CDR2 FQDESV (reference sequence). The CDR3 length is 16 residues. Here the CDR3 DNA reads TGTGCCAGCAGCTTCGCCGCGGCAGGAGAAAAAGATACGCAGTATTTT. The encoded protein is CASSFAAAGEKDTQYF.

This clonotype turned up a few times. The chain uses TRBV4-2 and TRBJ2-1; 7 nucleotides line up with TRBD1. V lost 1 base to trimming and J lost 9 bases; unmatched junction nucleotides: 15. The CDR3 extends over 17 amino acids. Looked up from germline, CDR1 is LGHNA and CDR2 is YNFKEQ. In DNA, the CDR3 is TGTGCCAGCAGCCAAGGCGGTTGGGGCAGGGGGAGCTTTGAGCAGTTCTTC. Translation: CASSQGGWGRGSFEQFF.

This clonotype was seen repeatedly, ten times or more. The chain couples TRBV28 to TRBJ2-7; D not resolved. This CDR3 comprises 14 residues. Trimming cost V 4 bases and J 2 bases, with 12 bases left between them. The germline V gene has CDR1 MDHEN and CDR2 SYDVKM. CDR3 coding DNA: TGTGCCAGCAGTTCACCCTTTCCAACCTACGAGCAGTACTTC. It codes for CASSSPFPTYEQYF.